The next 17 T cell receptor beta chains were all read from a single sample in a study of T cell changes during pregnancy in multiple sclerosis. TCRdb's table, derived via immunoSEQ multiplex PCR, lists solely in-frame clones and lacks some. The repertoire holds 40,000 to 45,000 clones, with 90% to 95% as singletons. Specimen: peripheral blood, collected in the third trimester of pregnancy. The receptors stem from a female donor with multiple sclerosis, enrolled in a pregnancy study.

This rearrangement joins TRBV7-3 to TRBJ2-1; D is perhaps TRBD2 (6 bases). The CDR3 has 15 amino acids. V lost 4 bases to trimming and J lost 3 bases, with 13 bases between them. The germline V gene has CDR1 SGHTA and CDR2 FQGTGA. The CDR3 DNA follows: TGTGCCAGCAGCTCCGACGGGACTGACTACAATGAGCAGTTCTTC. The encoded protein is CASSSDGTDYNEQFF. Using reference TRBV7-3 and TRBJ2-1 for the parts outside the CDR3, the full variable domain is GAGVSQTPSNKVTEKGKYVELRCDPISGHTALYWYRQSLGQGPEFLIYFQGTGAADDSGLPNDRFFAVRPEGSVSTLKIQRTERGDSAVYLCASSSDGTDYNEQFFGPGTRLTVL.

The V call is TRBV19, the J call TRBJ1-6; no reliable D call. This CDR3 comprises 15 residues. Between the trimmed V and J ends, which lost 3 bases and 7 bases, there was a span of 13 bases. The germline V gene has CDR1 LNHDA and CDR2 SQIVND (reference sequence). The CDR3 reads CASSIRPGGNSPLHF. The CDR3 nucleotides are TGTGCCAGTAGTATTAGGCCGGGCGGGAATTCACCCCTCCACTTT.

The rearrangement uses TRBV28 and TRBJ2-1, with 7 bases identical to TRBD1. The germline gives CDR1 MDHEN, CDR2 SYDVKM. J was trimmed by 6 bases and V by 6 bases; bases with no gene match: 11. CDR3 length: 15 residues. The CDR3 DNA sequence: TGTGCCAGCAGATCCCGACAGGGTTCTTTCAATGAGCAGTTCTTC. Translated: CASRSRQGSFNEQFF.

The chain employs TRBV28 and TRBJ2-3; 13 bases are a match to TRBD2. In germline, CDR1 is MDHEN, CDR2 SYDVKM. This CDR3 is 18 amino acids long. Unmatched junction bases numbered 12, after V lost 5 bases and J lost 4 bases. The CDR3 protein is CASSLAATGLAGSDTQYF. The CDR3 bases are TGTGCCAGCAGTCTAGCCGCTACGGGACTAGCGGGGTCAGATACGCAGTATTTT.

The chain joins TRBV2 to TRBJ1-1; perhaps TRBD1 as D (5 bases). This CDR3 region has 17 residues. With 5 bases removed from V and 0 bases from J, the gap between germline ends came to 19 bases. Germline-derived CDR1 and CDR2 are SNHLY and FYNNEI. The CDR3 DNA sequence: TGTGCCAGCAGTCGGCAGGGTGCGGTAGTCATGAACACTGAAGCTTTCTTT. It is translated as CASSRQGAVVMNTEAFF.

This clone was picked up one time. V and J are TRBV5-1 and TRBJ1-4; D is unclear. The ends were cut back, 4 bases at V and 3 bases at J, with 13 bases in the middle. The V gene's germline CDR1 is SGHRS and CDR2 YFSETQ. The CDR3 contains 15 residues. CDR3 coding DNA: TGCGCCAGCAGCCCGGGAGGAACATCTAATGAAAAACTGTTTTTT. Translation gives CASSPGGTSNEKLFF.

V and J are TRBV28 and TRBJ2-1; weak D call: TRBD2 (6 bases). The length of the CDR3 is 12 residues. Germline lookup yields CDR1 MDHEN and CDR2 SYDVKM. V was pared by 7 bases and J by 10 bases, with 14 bases between. The CDR3 loop is CASTPLRGEQFF. The CDR3 DNA reads TGTGCCAGCACTCCCTTACGGGGGGAGCAGTTCTTC.

The chain employs TRBV27 and TRBJ1-1; D ambiguous. Germline V gives CDR1 MNHEY, CDR2 SMNVEV (reference sequence). The CDR3 is 14 amino acids. The V and J ends lost 0 bases and 6 bases respectively, with 11 bases between them. The CDR3 here is CASSLSPISAEAFF. DNA for the CDR3: TGTGCCAGCAGTTTATCGCCTATTTCCGCTGAAGCTTTCTTT.

The CDR3 DNA reads TGTGCCAGCAGTTCAATAGACAGGGCGGAGGGGGACGGCTACACCTTC. Protein: CASSSIDRAEGDGYTF. V gene TRBV28 combines with J gene TRBJ1-2; 7 positions agree with TRBD1. The ends lost 4 bases at V and 8 bases at J; junction bases unmatched: 16. The CDR3 consists of 16 residues. Germline CDR1 and CDR2: MDHEN and SYDVKM.

The chain is built from TRBV21-1 and TRBJ2-7; TRBD2 was called by the table and not checked on the DNA. TRBV21-1 is a documented pseudogene. CDR3 length: 16 residues. The CDR3 region is CAPKASSGRGVYEQYF. CDR3 sequence (DNA): TGTGCCCCTAAAGCCTCAAGCGGGAGAGGTGTTTACGAGCAGTACTTC.

V gene TRBV7-9 combines with J gene TRBJ2-7, with D tentatively TRBD2 (6 bases). The CDR3 runs to 14 residues. V shed 3 bases and J shed 0 bases, with 9 bases lying between them. Germline V lookup: CDR1 SEHNR, CDR2 FQNEAQ (reference sequence). This CDR3 reads CASSLIGGSYEQYF. In DNA, the CDR3 is TGTGCCAGCAGCTTGATCGGGGGCTCCTACGAGCAGTACTTC.

This chain links TRBV2 with TRBJ2-7, with 10 bases identical to TRBD1. The CDR3 loop spans 14 amino acids. In germline, CDR1 is SNHLY, CDR2 FYNNEI. After removal of 3 bases from V and 2 bases from J, the junction contained 1 base not matched to a gene. In nucleotides, the CDR3 is TGTGCCAGCAGTGATGGGACAGGGGCCTACGAGCAGTACTTC. This gives the protein CASSDGTGAYEQYF.

This clone has just one count. The CDR3 here is CASSLLAGDRETQYF. In DNA form, the CDR3 reads TGTGCCAGCAGTTTACTAGCGGGAGATAGGGAGACCCAGTACTTC. The chain carries TRBV28 and TRBJ2-5; TRBD2 matches at 10 bases. The V gene's germline CDR1 is MDHEN and CDR2 SYDVKM. The CDR3 loop spans 15 amino acids. Unmatched junction bases numbered 5, after V lost 2 bases and J lost 5 bases.

DNA for the CDR3: TGTGCCAGCAGCGTAGAGGGAGGGAGTTTCTATGGCTACACCTTC. Its translation: CASSVEGGSFYGYTF. This chain joins TRBV9 and TRBJ1-2, with D unresolved. The germline V gene has CDR1 SGDLS and CDR2 YYNGEE. The CDR3 is 15 amino acids. The V gene lost 0 bases and the J gene lost 4 bases, with 13 bases spanning the gap.

This chain uses TRBV28 with TRBJ2-2; D is uncertain. This CDR3 comprises 14 residues. V gave up 8 bases and J gave up 2 bases, with 12 bases separating them. Looked up from germline, CDR1 is MDHEN and CDR2 is SYDVKM. CDR3 coding DNA: TGTGCCAGCGACCCAGACACAAACACCGGGGAGCTGTTTTTT. Amino acid sequence: CASDPDTNTGELFF.

The rearrangement joins TRBV2 to TRBJ2-1; D ambiguous. This CDR3 spans 13 amino acids. Trimming took 4 bases from V and 6 from J, leaving 10 bases between them. Germline CDR1 reads SNHLY; CDR2 reads FYNNEI. As DNA, the CDR3 is TGTGCCAGCAGTGTCCTAGAAGCCAATGAGCAGTTCTTC. Translating it yields CASSVLEANEQFF.

The rearrangement uses TRBV19 and TRBJ1-1, with D unresolved. The CDR3 extends over 13 amino acids. Germline CDR1 reads LNHDA; CDR2 reads SQIVND (reference sequence). Trimming left V 7 bases short and J 0 bases short, with 9 bases between. The CDR3 sequence is CASTSAVNTEAFF. DNA of the CDR3: TGTGCCAGTACGTCGGCGGTGAACACTGAAGCTTTCTTT.